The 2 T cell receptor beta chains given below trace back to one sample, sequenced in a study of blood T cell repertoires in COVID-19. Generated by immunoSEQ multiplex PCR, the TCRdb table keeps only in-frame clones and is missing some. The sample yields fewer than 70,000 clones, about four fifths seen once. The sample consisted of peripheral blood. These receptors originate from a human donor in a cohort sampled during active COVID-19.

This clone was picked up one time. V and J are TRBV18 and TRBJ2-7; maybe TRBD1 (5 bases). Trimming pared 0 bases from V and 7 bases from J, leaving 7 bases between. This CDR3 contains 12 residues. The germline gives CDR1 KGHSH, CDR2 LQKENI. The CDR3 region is CASSPPAGEQYF. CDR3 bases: TGTGCCAGCTCACCACCGGCAGGGGAGCAGTACTTC.

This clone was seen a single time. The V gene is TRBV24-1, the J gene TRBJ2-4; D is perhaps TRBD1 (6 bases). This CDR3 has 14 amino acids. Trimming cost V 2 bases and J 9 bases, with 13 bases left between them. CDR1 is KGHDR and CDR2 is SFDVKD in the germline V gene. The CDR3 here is CATSDSTGWGIQYF. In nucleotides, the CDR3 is TGTGCCACCAGTGATTCCACAGGGTGGGGCATTCAGTACTTC.